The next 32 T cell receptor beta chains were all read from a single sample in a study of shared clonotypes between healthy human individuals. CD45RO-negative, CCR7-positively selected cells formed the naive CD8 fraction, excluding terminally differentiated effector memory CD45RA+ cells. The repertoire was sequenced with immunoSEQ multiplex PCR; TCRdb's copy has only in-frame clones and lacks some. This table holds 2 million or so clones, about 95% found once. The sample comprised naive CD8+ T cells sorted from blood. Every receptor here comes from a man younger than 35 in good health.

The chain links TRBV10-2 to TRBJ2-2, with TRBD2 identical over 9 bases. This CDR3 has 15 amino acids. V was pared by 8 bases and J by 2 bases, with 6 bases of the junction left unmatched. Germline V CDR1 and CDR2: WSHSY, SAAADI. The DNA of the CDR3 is TGCGCCAGCGGCGGGACTAGCCTTAACACCGGGGAGCTGTTTTTT. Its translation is CASGGTSLNTGELFF.

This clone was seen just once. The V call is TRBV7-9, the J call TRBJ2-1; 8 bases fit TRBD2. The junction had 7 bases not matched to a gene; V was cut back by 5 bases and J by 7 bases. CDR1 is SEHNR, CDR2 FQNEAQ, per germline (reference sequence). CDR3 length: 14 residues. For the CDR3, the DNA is TGTGCCAGCAGCCACGCGACTAGCGAGAATGAGCAGTTCTTC. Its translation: CASSHATSENEQFF.

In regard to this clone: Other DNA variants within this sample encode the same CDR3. The CDR3: CASSLTGGTDTQYF. DNA for the CDR3: TGTGCCAGCAGCTTAACAGGGGGCACAGATACGCAGTATTTT. The V gene is TRBV7-3, the J gene TRBJ2-3, with a possible D match to TRBD1 (5 bases). CDR1 is SGHTA and CDR2 is FQGTGA in the germline V gene. Trimming took off 0 bases at V and 1 base at J, with 5 bases between the two ends. This CDR3 is built from 14 residues.

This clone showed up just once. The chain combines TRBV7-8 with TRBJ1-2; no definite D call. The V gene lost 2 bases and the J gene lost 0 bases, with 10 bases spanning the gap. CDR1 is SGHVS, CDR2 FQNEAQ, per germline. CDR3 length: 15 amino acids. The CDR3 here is CASSLYSETNYGYTF. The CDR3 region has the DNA TGTGCCAGCAGCTTATATTCCGAAACTAACTATGGCTACACCTTC. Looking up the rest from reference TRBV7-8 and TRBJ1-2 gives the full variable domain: GAGVSQSPRYKVAKRGQDVALRCDPISGHVSLFWYQQALGQGPEFLTYFQNEAQLDKSGLPSDRFFAERPEGSVSTLKIQRTQQEDSAVYLCASSLYSETNYGYTFGSGTRLTVV.

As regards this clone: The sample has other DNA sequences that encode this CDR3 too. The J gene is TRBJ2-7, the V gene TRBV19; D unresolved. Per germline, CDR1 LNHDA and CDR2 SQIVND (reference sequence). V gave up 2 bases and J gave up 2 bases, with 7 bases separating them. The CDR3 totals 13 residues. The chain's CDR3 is CASSITETYEQYF. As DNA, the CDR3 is TGTGCCAGTAGTATAACCGAAACCTACGAGCAGTACTTC.

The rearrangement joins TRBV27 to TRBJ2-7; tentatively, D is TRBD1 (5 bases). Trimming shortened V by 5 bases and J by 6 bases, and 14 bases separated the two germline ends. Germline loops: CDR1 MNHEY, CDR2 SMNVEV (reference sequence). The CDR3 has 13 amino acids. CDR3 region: CASSLQGWGEQYF. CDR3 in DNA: TGTGCCAGCAGTCTTCAGGGTTGGGGCGAGCAGTACTTC.

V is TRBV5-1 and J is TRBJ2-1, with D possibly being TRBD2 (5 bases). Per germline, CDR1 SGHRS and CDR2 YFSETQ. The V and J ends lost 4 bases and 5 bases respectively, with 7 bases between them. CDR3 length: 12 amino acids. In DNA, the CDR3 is TGCGCCAGCAGCCATAGCGACAATGAGCAGTTCTTC. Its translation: CASSHSDNEQFF.

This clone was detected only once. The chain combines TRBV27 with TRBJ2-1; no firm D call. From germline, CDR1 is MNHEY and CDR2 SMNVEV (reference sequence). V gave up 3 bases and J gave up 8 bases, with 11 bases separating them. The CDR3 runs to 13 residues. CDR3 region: CASSFRAGYEQFF. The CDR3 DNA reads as TGTGCCAGCAGTTTTAGGGCCGGCTATGAGCAGTTCTTC.

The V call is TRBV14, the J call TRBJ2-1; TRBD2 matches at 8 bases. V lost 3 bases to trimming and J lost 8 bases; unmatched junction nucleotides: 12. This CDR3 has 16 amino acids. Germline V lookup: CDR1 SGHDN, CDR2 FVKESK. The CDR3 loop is CASSHKLAGLTDEQFF. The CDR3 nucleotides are TGTGCCAGCAGCCACAAGCTAGCGGGCCTTACGGATGAGCAGTTCTTC.

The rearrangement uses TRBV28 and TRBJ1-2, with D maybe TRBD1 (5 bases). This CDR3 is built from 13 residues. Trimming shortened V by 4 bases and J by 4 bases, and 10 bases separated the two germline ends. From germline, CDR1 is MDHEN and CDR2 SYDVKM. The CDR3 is CASSSAGTYGYTF. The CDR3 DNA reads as TGTGCCAGCAGTTCGGCAGGGACCTATGGCTACACCTTC.

The CDR3: CASSEREYNEQFF. The CDR3 DNA sequence: TGCGCCAGCAGCGAGCGGGAATACAATGAGCAGTTCTTC. V is TRBV5-1 and J is TRBJ2-1, with TRBD2 identical over 7 bases. The germline V gene has CDR1 SGHRS and CDR2 YFSETQ. The J segment lost 4 bases and the V segment lost 4 bases, leaving 2 bases of the junction unmatched. The CDR3 loop spans 13 amino acids.

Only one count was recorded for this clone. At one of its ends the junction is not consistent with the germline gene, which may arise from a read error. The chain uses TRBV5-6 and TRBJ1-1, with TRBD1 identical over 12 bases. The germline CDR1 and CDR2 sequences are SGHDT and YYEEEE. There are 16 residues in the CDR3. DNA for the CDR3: TGTGCCAGCAGCTGGGGGACAGGGGGCGTGAAGACTGAAGCTTTCTTT. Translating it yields CASSWGTGGVKTEAFF.

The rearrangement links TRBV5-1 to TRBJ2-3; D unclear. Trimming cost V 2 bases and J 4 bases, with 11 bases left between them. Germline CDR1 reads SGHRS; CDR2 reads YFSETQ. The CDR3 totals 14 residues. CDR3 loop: CASSFPDSADTQYF. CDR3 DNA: TGCGCCAGCAGCTTCCCCGACTCGGCAGATACGCAGTATTTT.

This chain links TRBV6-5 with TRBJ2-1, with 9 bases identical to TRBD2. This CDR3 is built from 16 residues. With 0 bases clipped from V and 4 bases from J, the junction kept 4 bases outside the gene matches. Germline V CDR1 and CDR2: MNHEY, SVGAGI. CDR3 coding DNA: TGTGCCAGCAGTTACTCGTATAGCGGGAGTTACAATGAGCAGTTCTTC. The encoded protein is CASSYSYSGSYNEQFF.

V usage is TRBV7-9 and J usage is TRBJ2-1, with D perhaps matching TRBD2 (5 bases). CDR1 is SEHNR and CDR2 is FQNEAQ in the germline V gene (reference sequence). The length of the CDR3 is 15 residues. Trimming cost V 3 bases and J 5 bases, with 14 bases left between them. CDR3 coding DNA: TGTGCCAGCAGCTTGGGAGAGTCCGAAGACAATGAGCAGTTCTTC. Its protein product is CASSLGESEDNEQFF. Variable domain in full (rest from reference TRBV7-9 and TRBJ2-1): DTGVSQNPRHKITKRGQNVTFRCDPISEHNRLYWYRQTLGQGPEFLTYFQNEAQLEKSRLLSDRFSAERPKGSFSTLEIQRTEQGDSAMYLCASSLGESEDNEQFFGPGTRLTVL.

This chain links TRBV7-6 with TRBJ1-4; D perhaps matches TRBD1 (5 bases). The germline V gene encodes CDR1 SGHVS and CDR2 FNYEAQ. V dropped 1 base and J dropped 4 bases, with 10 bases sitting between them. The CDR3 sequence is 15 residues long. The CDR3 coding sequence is TGTGCCAGCAGCTTAGGGGGCCTGCTTAATGAAAAACTGTTTTTT. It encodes CASSLGGLLNEKLFF.

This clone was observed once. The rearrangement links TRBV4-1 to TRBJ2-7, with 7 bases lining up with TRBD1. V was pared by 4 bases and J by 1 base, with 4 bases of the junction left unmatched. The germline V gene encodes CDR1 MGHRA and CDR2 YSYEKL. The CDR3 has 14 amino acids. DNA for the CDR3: TGCGCCAGCAGCCTGACAGGGACGTCCTACGAGCAGTACTTC. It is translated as CASSLTGTSYEQYF.

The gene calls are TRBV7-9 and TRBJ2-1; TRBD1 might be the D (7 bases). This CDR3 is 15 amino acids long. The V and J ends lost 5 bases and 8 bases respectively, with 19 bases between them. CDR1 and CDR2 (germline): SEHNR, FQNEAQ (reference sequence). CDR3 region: CASSHGAGQTHEQFF. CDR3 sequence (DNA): TGTGCCAGCAGCCATGGGGCGGGACAGACTCATGAGCAGTTCTTC.

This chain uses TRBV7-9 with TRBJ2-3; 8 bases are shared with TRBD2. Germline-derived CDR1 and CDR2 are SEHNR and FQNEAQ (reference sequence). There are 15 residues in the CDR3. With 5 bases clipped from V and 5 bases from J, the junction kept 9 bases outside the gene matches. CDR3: CASSLIPGGGDTQYF. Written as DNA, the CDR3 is TGTGCCAGCAGCCTCATCCCCGGGGGGGGAGATACGCAGTATTTT.

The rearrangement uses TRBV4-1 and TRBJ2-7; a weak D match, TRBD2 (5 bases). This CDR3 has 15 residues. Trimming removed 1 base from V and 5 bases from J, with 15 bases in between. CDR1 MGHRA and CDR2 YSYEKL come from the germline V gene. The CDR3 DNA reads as TGCGCCAGCAGCCAAGGGGCGGGCACCCGGGACGAGCAGTACTTC. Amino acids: CASSQGAGTRDEQYF.

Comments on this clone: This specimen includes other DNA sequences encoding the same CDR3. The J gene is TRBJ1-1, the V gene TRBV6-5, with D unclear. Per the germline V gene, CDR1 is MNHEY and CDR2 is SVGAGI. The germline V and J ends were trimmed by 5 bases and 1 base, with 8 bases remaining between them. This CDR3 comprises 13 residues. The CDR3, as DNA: TGTGCCAGCAGTCCCACAGAGAACACTGAAGCTTTCTTT. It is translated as CASSPTENTEAFF.

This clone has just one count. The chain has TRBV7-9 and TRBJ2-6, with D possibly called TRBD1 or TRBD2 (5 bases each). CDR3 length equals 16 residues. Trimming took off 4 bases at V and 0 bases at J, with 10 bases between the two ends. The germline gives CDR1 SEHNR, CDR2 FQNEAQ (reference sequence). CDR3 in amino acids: CASSSYGTSGANVLTF. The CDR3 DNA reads TGTGCCAGCAGCTCTTACGGGACCTCTGGGGCCAACGTCCTGACTTTC.

The CDR3 DNA sequence: TGTGCCAGCAGCTTGGCCTGGGTAGGCGGATCTTCCGGGGAGCTGTTTTTT. Protein product: CASSLAWVGGSSGELFF. The rearrangement joins TRBV5-5 to TRBJ2-2, with D uncertain. The CDR3 sequence is 17 residues long. Germline V gene sequence: CDR1 SGHKS, CDR2 YYEKEE (reference sequence). Trimming left V 0 bases short and J 6 bases short, with 18 bases between.

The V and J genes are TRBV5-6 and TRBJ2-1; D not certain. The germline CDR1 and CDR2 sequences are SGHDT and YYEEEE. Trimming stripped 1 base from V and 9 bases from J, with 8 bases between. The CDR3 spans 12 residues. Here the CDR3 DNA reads TGTGCCAGCAGCTTGTTCCCCGGTGAGCAGTTCTTC. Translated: CASSLFPGEQFF.

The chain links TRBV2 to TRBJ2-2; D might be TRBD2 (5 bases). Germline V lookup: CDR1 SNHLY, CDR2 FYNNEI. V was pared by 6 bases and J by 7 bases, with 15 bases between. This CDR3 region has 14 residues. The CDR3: CASSTTSIIGELFF. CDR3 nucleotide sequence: TGTGCCAGCAGCACAACTAGTATCATCGGGGAGCTGTTTTTT. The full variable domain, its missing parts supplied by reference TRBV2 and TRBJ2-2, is EPEVTQTPSHQVTQMGQEVILRCVPISNHLYFYWYRQILGQKVEFLVSFYNNEISEKSEIFDDQFSVERPDGSNFTLKIRSTKLEDSAMYFCASSTTSIIGELFFGEGSRLTVL.

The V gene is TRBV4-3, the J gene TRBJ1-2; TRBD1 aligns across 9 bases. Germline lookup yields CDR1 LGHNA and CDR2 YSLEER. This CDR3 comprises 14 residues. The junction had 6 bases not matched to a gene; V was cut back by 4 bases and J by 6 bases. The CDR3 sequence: CASSPGQGGHGYTF. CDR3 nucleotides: TGCGCCAGCAGCCCGGGACAGGGAGGGCATGGCTACACCTTC.

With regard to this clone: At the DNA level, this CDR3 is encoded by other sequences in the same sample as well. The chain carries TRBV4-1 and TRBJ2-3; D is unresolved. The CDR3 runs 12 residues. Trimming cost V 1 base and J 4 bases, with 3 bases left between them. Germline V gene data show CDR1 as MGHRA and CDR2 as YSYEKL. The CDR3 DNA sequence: TGCGCCAGCAGCCAAGGAGCAGATACGCAGTATTTT. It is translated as CASSQGADTQYF.

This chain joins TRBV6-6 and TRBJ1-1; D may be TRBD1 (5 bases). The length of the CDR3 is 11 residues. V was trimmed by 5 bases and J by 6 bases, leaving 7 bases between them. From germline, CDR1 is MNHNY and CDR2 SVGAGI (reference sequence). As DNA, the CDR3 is TGTGCCAGCAGTACGACAGCTGAAGCTTTCTTT. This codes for CASSTTAEAFF.

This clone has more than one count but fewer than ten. CDR3 protein: CASSEWSGGASGELFF. CDR3 nucleotide sequence: TGTGCCAGCAGTGAGTGGAGCGGGGGGGCATCCGGGGAGCTGTTTTTT. This chain connects TRBV2 to TRBJ2-2; 10 bases align to TRBD2. V shed 3 bases and J 6 bases; nucleotides not matched to a gene: 7. This CDR3 contains 16 residues. Germline CDR1 SNHLY, CDR2 FYNNEI.

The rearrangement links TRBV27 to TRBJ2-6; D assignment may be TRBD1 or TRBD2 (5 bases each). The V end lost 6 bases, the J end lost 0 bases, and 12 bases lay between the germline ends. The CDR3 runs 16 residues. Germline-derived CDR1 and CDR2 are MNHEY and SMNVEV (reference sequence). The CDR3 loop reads CASSPDTSSGANVLTF. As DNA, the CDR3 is TGTGCCAGCAGCCCGGACACTAGCTCTGGGGCCAACGTCCTGACTTTC. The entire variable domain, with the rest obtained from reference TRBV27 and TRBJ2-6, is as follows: EAQVTQNPRYLITVTGKKLTVTCSQNMNHEYMSWYRQDPGLGLRQIYYSMNVEVTDKGDVPEGYKVSRKEKRNFPLILESPSPNQTSLYFCASSPDTSSGANVLTFGAGSRLTVL.

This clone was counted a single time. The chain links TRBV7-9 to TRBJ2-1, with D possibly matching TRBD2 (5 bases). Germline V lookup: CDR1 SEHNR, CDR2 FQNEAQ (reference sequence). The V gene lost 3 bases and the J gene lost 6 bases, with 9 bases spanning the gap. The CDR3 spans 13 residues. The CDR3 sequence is CASSLSEGNEQFF. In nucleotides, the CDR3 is TGTGCCAGCAGCTTGTCTGAGGGCAATGAGCAGTTCTTC.

CDR3 residues: CSVEDQPRGQLNTEAFF. In DNA form, the CDR3 reads TGCAGCGTTGAAGACCAACCAAGGGGACAGTTGAACACTGAAGCTTTCTTT. This sequence joins TRBV29-1 and TRBJ1-1; 7 bases map to TRBD1. The junction had 10 bases not matched to a gene; V was cut back by 0 bases and J by 0 bases. The CDR3 covers 17 residues. Germline lookup yields CDR1 SQVTM and CDR2 ANQGSEA. Full variable domain (rest looked up from reference TRBV29-1 and TRBJ1-1): SAVISQKPSRDICQRGTSLTIQCQVDSQVTMMFWYRQQPGQSLTLIATANQGSEATYESGFVIDKFPISRPNLTFSTLTVSNMSPEDSSIYLCSVEDQPRGQLNTEAFFGQGTRLTVV.